This T cell receptor beta chain was found in a study of siplizumab effects on memory and regulatory T cells. Study-wide findings and caveats: Proliferating clones, CD4+ or CD8+, lacked an assignable naive or memory phenotype in roughly 80-95% of cases.

Concerning this clone itself: The antigen remains undetermined.

V was cut by 8 bases and J by 1 base, with 27 bases left in between. This CDR3 is built from 19 residues. Germline assignment: CDR1 WNHNN and CDR2 SYGVQD (reference sequence). TCRdb's copy holds only in-frame clones and misses some; the assay was immunoSEQ multiplex PCR. The table shows about 50,000 clones, with about 93% occurring only once. The V gene is TRBV10-1, the J gene TRBJ2-1, with D perhaps assigned TRBD1 or TRBD2 (5 bases each). The source is a human donor in good health. Specimen: CD8+ T cells sorted from blood. Here the CDR3 DNA reads TGCGCCAGCTCCCCGGGACCGCTGCTTGTAGGGTGGTCCTACAATGAGCAGTTCTTC. Amino acid sequence: CASSPGPLLVGWSYNEQFF.